The 27 T cell receptor beta chains given below trace back to one sample, sequenced in a study of shared T cell receptors in the human thymus. Assay: immunoSEQ multiplex PCR; the TCRdb copy retains only in-frame clones and omits some. The table shows over 650,000 clones, with about 89% occurring only once. The same data also contributed to another study, on human thymus T cells.

Material: thymocytes. The receptors were gathered from a boy under two years old with a congenital heart defect.

This chain uses TRBV28 with TRBJ1-1, with a possible D match to TRBD1 (5 bases). V lost 6 bases to trimming and J lost 0 bases, with 11 bases between them. Germline-derived CDR1 and CDR2 are MDHEN and SYDVKM. The CDR3 consists of 14 residues. In DNA, the CDR3 is TGTGCCAGCAGAAATCTCAGGGTGAACACTGAAGCTTTCTTT. It is translated as CASRNLRVNTEAFF.

DNA for the CDR3: TGTGCCAGCAGCTTAGTGACACGGGACAGGGAGTGGTACACCGGGGAGCTGTTTTTT. Translating gives CASSLVTRDREWYTGELFF. The rearrangement uses TRBV7-2 and TRBJ2-2; 9 bases map to TRBD1. Trimming removed 1 base from V and 3 bases from J; junction bases left unmatched: 12. The germline V gene encodes CDR1 SGHTA and CDR2 FQGNSA. This CDR3 spans 19 amino acids.

CDR3 sequence: CASSWREITKGNGYTF. The CDR3 DNA follows: TGTGCCAGCAGCTGGAGGGAGATTACTAAAGGGAATGGCTACACCTTC. This sequence joins TRBV5-5 and TRBJ1-2; no clear D. The CDR3 runs 16 residues. V gave up 3 bases and J gave up 6 bases, with 21 bases separating them. Per germline, CDR1 SGHKS and CDR2 YYEKEE (reference sequence). The complete variable domain, with remaining parts taken from reference TRBV5-5 and TRBJ1-2, reads DAGVTQSPTHLIKTRGQQVTLRCSPISGHKSVSWYQQVLGQGPQFIFQYYEKEERGRGNFPDRFSARQFPNYSSELNVNALLLGDSALYLCASSWREITKGNGYTFGSGTRLTVV.

This clone was seen a few times. The CDR3: CASSQECSGTYHEQYF. In nucleotides, the CDR3 is TGCGCCAGCAGCCAAGAGTGCAGCGGAACTTACCACGAGCAGTACTTC. The rearrangement uses TRBV4-3 and TRBJ2-7; possible D gene TRBD2, 5 bases. The CDR3 has 16 amino acids. Germline lookup yields CDR1 LGHNA and CDR2 YSLEER. Trimming took 0 bases from V and 5 from J, leaving 17 bases between them.

J is TRBJ1-3 and V is TRBV4-3; D is unclear. Trimming removed 3 bases at V and 8 bases at J, with 8 bases between. Germline CDR1 is LGHNA and CDR2 is YSLEER. The CDR3 covers 12 residues. Here the CDR3 reads CASSHIGDTIYF. Written as DNA, the CDR3 is TGCGCCAGCAGCCACATCGGGGACACCATATATTTT.

This clone was picked up one time. V gene TRBV7-2 combines with J gene TRBJ2-3; 8 bases map to TRBD2. The CDR3 runs 16 residues. With V trimmed by 2 bases and J by 7 bases, 11 bases remained unmatched. CDR1 SGHTA and CDR2 FQGNSA come from the germline V gene. The CDR3 here is CASSLNSGTSINTQYF. In DNA, the CDR3 is TGTGCCAGCAGCTTAAATTCCGGGACTAGTATAAATACGCAGTATTTT. Filled out from reference TRBV7-2 and TRBJ2-3, the complete variable domain reads GAGVSQSPSNKVTEKGKDVELRCDPISGHTALYWYRQSLGQGLEFLIYFQGNSAPDKSGLPSDRFSAERTGGSVSTLTIQRTQQEDSAVYLCASSLNSGTSINTQYFGPGTRLTVL.

This clone was detected only once. CDR3 DNA sequence: TGTGCCTGGAGTGTACGTCTTTCCGGGGTTAGCACAGATACGCAGTATTTT. As protein: CAWSVRLSGVSTDTQYF. The chain recombines TRBV30 with TRBJ2-3, with a possible D match to TRBD2 (5 bases). The CDR3 is 17 residues long. V lost 0 bases and J lost 0, with 16 bases in between. The germline gives CDR1 GTSNPN, CDR2 SVGIG (reference sequence). Combining the CDR3 with reference TRBV30 and TRBJ2-3 gives the whole variable domain SQTIHQWPATLVQPVGSPLSLECTVEGTSNPNLYWYRQAAGRGLQLLFYSVGIGQISSEVPQNLSASRPQDRQFILSSKKLLLSDSGFYLCAWSVRLSGVSTDTQYFGPGTRLTVL.

This chain connects TRBV6-5 to TRBJ1-1, with D perhaps TRBD1 (6 bases). Germline values: CDR1 MNHEY, CDR2 SVGAGI. This CDR3 is built from 15 residues. Trimming removed 6 bases at V and 2 bases at J, with 16 bases between. CDR3 amino acids: CASSPDSEGNTEAFF. In DNA form, the CDR3 reads TGTGCCAGCAGCCCGGACAGCGAGGGTAACACTGAAGCTTTCTTT.

The chain carries TRBV28 and TRBJ2-1, with D possibly TRBD1 on 5 matching bases. This CDR3 is 16 amino acids long. V was clipped by 3 bases and J by 5 bases, with 17 bases between them. Germline CDR1 is MDHEN and CDR2 is SYDVKM. The CDR3 spells CASSFGIGVLDNEQFF. Written as DNA, the CDR3 is TGTGCCAGCAGTTTTGGTATAGGGGTATTAGACAATGAGCAGTTCTTC.

This chain joins TRBV19 and TRBJ1-1; a possible D gene is TRBD1 (5 bases). V was clipped by 3 bases and J by 1 base, with 12 bases between them. Germline V gene lookup returns CDR1 LNHDA and CDR2 SQIVND (reference sequence). The CDR3 is 15 amino acids. CDR3 sequence: CASSIRGTGNTEAFF. CDR3 bases: TGTGCCAGTAGTATTCGGGGGACGGGGAACACTGAAGCTTTCTTT.

V usage is TRBV2 and J usage is TRBJ2-7; D might be TRBD2 (6 bases). Germline V CDR1 and CDR2: SNHLY, FYNNEI. The CDR3 is 14 amino acids. V was cut by 6 bases and J by 6 bases, with 18 bases left in between. CDR3 region: CASSLWGVRLEQYF. The CDR3 nucleotides are TGTGCCAGCAGCCTCTGGGGGGTCCGCCTCGAGCAGTACTTC. Variable domain in full (rest from reference TRBV2 and TRBJ2-7): EPEVTQTPSHQVTQMGQEVILRCVPISNHLYFYWYRQILGQKVEFLVSFYNNEISEKSEIFDDQFSVERPDGSNFTLKIRSTKLEDSAMYFCASSLWGVRLEQYFGPGTRLTVT.

This clone turned up a few times. This chain links TRBV19 with TRBJ1-1; tentative D call: TRBD1 (5 bases). This CDR3 contains 11 residues. The ends were cut back, 2 bases at V and 8 bases at J, with 6 bases in the middle. Looked up from germline, CDR1 is LNHDA and CDR2 is SQIVND (reference sequence). This CDR3 is CASSIHREAFF. The CDR3 coding sequence is TGTGCCAGTAGTATACACAGGGAAGCTTTCTTT.

V gene TRBV4-3 combines with J gene TRBJ2-1; D might be TRBD2 (6 bases). Germline loops: CDR1 LGHNA, CDR2 YSLEER. Trimming shortened V by 3 bases and J by 10 bases, and 10 bases separated the two germline ends. The CDR3 sequence is 12 residues long. The CDR3 region is CASSQRRGEQFF. For the CDR3, the DNA is TGCGCCAGCAGCCAGAGACGGGGGGAGCAGTTCTTC.

The chain carries TRBV7-2 and TRBJ1-1; unclear D gene. Trimming stripped 4 bases from V and 1 base from J, with 19 bases between. This CDR3 region has 17 residues. Germline-derived CDR1 and CDR2 are SGHTA and FQGNSA. The CDR3 is CASSSRLGLRGNTEAFF. CDR3 bases: TGTGCCAGCAGCTCCAGGTTGGGTCTCCGGGGGAACACTGAAGCTTTCTTT.

The V and J genes are TRBV2 and TRBJ2-7; 8 nucleotides match TRBD1. The V and J ends lost 8 bases and 2 bases, in that order; junction bases with no gene match: 5. CDR1 and CDR2 (germline): SNHLY, FYNNEI. The CDR3 covers 13 residues. DNA for the CDR3: TGTGCCAGCGAAGTGGACAGGGCCTACGAGCAGTACTTC. It translates to CASEVDRAYEQYF.

CDR3 sequence reads: CASRAPGLAGGSSYEQYF. For the CDR3, the DNA is TGTGCCAGCCGGGCCCCGGGACTAGCGGGGGGGTCTTCTTACGAGCAGTACTTC. J is TRBJ2-7 and V is TRBV27, with 16 positions matching TRBD2. With 8 bases clipped from V and 4 bases from J, the junction kept 14 bases outside the gene matches. CDR3 length equals 18 residues. The germline CDR1 and CDR2 sequences are MNHEY and SMNVEV (reference sequence).

The V call is TRBV25-1, the J call TRBJ1-4; 11 nucleotides agree with TRBD1. The germline V gene encodes CDR1 MGHDK and CDR2 SYGVNS. V lost 3 bases to trimming and J lost 0 bases; unmatched junction nucleotides: 3. This CDR3 comprises 17 residues. The CDR3 coding sequence is TGTGCCAGCAGTGAGGGGACAGGGGGTTCAACTAATGAAAAACTGTTTTTT. It encodes CASSEGTGGSTNEKLFF.

The V and J genes are TRBV2 and TRBJ2-1; 10 nucleotides agree with TRBD1. The CDR3 is 13 residues long. The junction had 6 bases not matched to a gene; V was cut back by 6 bases and J by 10 bases. Germline CDR1 reads SNHLY; CDR2 reads FYNNEI. In nucleotides, the CDR3 is TGTGCCAGCAGCCGACAGGGGGCGCGGGAGCAGTTCTTC. This encodes CASSRQGAREQFF.

The chain has TRBV4-3 and TRBJ2-3, with 12 bases aligning to TRBD2. CDR3 length equals 16 residues. The germline V gene encodes CDR1 LGHNA and CDR2 YSLEER. With V trimmed by 0 bases and J by 7 bases, 5 bases remained unmatched. Written as DNA, the CDR3 is TGCGCCAGCAGCCAAGAGACTAGCGGGAGCGAAAATACGCAGTATTTT. It encodes CASSQETSGSENTQYF.

V usage is TRBV15 and J usage is TRBJ2-5, with D hard to call. This CDR3 is built from 15 residues. Trimming cost V 0 bases and J 5 bases, with 13 bases left between them. Germline-derived CDR1 and CDR2 are LNHNV and YYDKDF (reference sequence). The chain's CDR3 is CATSREQPTRETQYF. DNA of the CDR3: TGTGCCACCAGCAGAGAACAGCCCACCAGGGAGACCCAGTACTTC.

The chain uses TRBV6-5 and TRBJ2-7; 8 nucleotides match TRBD2. This CDR3 has 15 amino acids. Germline trimming cut 6 bases from V and 0 bases from J; bases unmatched to any gene: 7. Germline V gives CDR1 MNHEY, CDR2 SVGAGI. This chain's CDR3 is CASRGAGAPSYEQYF. In DNA, the CDR3 is TGTGCCAGCAGAGGAGCGGGGGCCCCCTCCTACGAGCAGTACTTC.

The chain's CDR3 is CATSRESHRGIGYTF. The DNA for the CDR3 is TGTGCCACCAGCAGAGAATCCCACAGGGGGATTGGCTACACCTTC. The V and J genes are TRBV15 and TRBJ1-2; TRBD1 aligns across 8 bases. Germline CDR1 reads LNHNV; CDR2 reads YYDKDF (reference sequence). The V and J ends lost 0 bases and 7 bases, in that order; junction bases with no gene match: 7. The length of the CDR3 is 15 residues.

The chain is built from TRBV4-3 and TRBJ2-7; D may be TRBD2 (6 bases). The CDR3 spans 16 residues. V lost 4 bases, J lost 2 bases, and 18 bases lay in between. Per germline, CDR1 LGHNA and CDR2 YSLEER. The CDR3 spells CASSPHPGVLTYEQYF. CDR3 nucleotides: TGCGCCAGCAGCCCTCATCCGGGGGTCCTTACCTACGAGCAGTACTTC.

This clone was observed a few times. The J gene is TRBJ2-3, the V gene TRBV10-3, with D maybe TRBD1 (5 bases). CDR1 ENHRY and CDR2 SYGVKD come from the germline V gene. The ends were cut back, 2 bases at V and 2 bases at J, with 5 bases in the middle. The CDR3 sequence is 13 residues long. Here the CDR3 reads CAISEGHTDTQYF. The CDR3 nucleotides are TGTGCCATCAGTGAGGGACACACAGATACGCAGTATTTT.

The CDR3 sequence is CASSRGGRNTEAFF. As DNA, the CDR3 is TGTGCCAGCAGCAGGGGAGGGAGGAACACTGAAGCTTTCTTT. This chain joins TRBV6-5 and TRBJ1-1, with D possibly matching TRBD1 (6 bases). V was shortened by 6 bases and J by 1 base, with 12 bases between the two germline ends. The CDR3 sequence is 14 residues long. Germline V gene sequence: CDR1 MNHEY, CDR2 SVGAGI.

The chain joins TRBV27 to TRBJ2-4; no reliable D call. The CDR3 has 17 amino acids. CDR1 is MNHEY and CDR2 is SMNVEV in the germline V gene (reference sequence). Trimming cost V 2 bases and J 0 bases, with 14 bases left between them. The CDR3 DNA reads TGTGCCAGCAGTTTAAGGTGGGCAGCCGCAGCCAAAAACATTCAGTACTTC. Its protein product is CASSLRWAAAAKNIQYF.

V and J are TRBV7-3 and TRBJ2-6, with D hard to call. Trimming shortened V by 0 bases and J by 2 bases, and 14 bases separated the two germline ends. Germline V lookup: CDR1 SGHTA, CDR2 FQGTGA. The CDR3 consists of 18 residues. CDR3 DNA sequence: TGTGCCAGCAGCTTAACGCTCTCGCGAGGCCCTGGGGCCAACGTCCTGACTTTC. Protein product: CASSLTLSRGPGANVLTF.